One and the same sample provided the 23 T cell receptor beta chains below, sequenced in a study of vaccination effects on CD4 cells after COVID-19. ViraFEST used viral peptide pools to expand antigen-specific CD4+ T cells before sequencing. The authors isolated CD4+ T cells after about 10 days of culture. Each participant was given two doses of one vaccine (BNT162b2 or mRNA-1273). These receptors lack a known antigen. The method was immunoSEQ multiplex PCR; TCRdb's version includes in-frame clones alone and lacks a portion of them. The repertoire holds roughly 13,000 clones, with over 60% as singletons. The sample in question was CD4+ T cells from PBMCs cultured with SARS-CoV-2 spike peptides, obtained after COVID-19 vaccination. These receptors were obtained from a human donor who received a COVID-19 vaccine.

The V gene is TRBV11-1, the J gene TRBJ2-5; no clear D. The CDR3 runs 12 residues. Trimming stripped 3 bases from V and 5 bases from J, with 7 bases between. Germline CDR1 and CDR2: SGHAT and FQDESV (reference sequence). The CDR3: CASSFEAETQYF. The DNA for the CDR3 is TGTGCCAGCAGCTTTGAAGCGGAGACCCAGTACTTC.

CDR3 in amino acids: CASSLVQTATNYGYTF. CDR3 in DNA: TGTGCCAGCAGCTTGGTGCAGACAGCCACTAACTATGGCTACACCTTC. This chain joins TRBV5-4 and TRBJ1-2; weak D call: TRBD1 (5 bases). The germline V gene has CDR1 SGHNT and CDR2 YYREEE (reference sequence). This CDR3 region has 16 residues. V lost 0 bases and J 0 bases, leaving 12 bases between the germline ends. The whole variable domain, filled in from reference TRBV5-4 and TRBJ1-2, reads ETGVTQSPTHLIKTRGQQVTLRCSSQSGHNTVSWYQQALGQGPQFIFQYYREEENGRGNFPPRFSGLQFPNYSSELNVNALELDDSALYLCASSLVQTATNYGYTFGSGTRLTVV.

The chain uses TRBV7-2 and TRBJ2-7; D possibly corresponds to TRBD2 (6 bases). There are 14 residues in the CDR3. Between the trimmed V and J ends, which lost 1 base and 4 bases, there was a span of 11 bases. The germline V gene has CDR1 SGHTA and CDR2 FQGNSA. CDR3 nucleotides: TGTGCCAGCAGCTTAGGATCTAGCGAGTACGAGCAGTACTTC. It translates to CASSLGSSEYEQYF.

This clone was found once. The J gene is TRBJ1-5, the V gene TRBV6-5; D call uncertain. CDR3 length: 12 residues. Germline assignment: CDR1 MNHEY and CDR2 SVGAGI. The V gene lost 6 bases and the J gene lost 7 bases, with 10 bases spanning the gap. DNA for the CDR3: TGTGCCAGCAGCAAAGGCACCCAGCCCCAGCATTTT. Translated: CASSKGTQPQHF.

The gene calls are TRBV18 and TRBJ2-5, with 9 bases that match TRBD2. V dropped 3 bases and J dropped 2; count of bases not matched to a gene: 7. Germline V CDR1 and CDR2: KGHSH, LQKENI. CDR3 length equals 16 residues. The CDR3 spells CASSPIAGDVQETQYF. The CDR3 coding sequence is TGTGCCAGCTCACCGATAGCGGGGGATGTGCAAGAGACCCAGTACTTC.

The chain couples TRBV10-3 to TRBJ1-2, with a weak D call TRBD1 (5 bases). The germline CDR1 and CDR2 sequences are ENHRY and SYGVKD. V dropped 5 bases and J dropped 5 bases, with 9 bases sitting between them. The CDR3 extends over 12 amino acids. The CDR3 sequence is CAISRDGYGYTF. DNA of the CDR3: TGTGCCATCAGTAGGGACGGATATGGCTACACCTTC.

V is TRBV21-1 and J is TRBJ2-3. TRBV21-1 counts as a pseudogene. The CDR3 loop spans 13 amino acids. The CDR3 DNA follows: TGTGCCAGCAGGGGTATCGGAACAGATACGCAGTATTTT. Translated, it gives CASRGIGTDTQYF.

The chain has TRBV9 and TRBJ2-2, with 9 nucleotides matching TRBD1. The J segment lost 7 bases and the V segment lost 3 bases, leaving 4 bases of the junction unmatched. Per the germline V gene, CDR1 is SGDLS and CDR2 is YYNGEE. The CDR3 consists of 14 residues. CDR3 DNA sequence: TGTGCCAGCAGCGGGACAGGGGCTGTCGGGGAGCTGTTTTTT. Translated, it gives CASSGTGAVGELFF.

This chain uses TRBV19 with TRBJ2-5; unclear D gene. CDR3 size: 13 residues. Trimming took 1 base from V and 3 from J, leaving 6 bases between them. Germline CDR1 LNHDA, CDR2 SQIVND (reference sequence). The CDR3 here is CASSIGLEETQYF. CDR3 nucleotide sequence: TGTGCCAGTAGTATAGGGCTTGAAGAGACCCAGTACTTC.

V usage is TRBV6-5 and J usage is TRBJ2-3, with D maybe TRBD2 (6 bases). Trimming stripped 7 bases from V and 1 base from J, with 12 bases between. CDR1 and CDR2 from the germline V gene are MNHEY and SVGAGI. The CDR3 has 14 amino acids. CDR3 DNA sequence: TGTGCCAGCATAAGGGCGGGGCGCACAGATACGCAGTATTTT. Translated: CASIRAGRTDTQYF.

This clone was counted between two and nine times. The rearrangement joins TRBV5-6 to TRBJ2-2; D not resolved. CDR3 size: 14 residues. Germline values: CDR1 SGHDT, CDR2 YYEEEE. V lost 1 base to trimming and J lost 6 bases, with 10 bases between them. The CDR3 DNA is TGTGCCAGCAGCTTGTACACAGTTGCCGGGGAGCTGTTTTTT. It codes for CASSLYTVAGELFF.

DNA of the CDR3: TGTGCCAGCTCACCCCTTACAGGATCTACTAATGAAAAACTGTTTTTT. Protein product: CASSPLTGSTNEKLFF. This chain uses TRBV18 with TRBJ1-4, with D possibly matching TRBD1 (5 bases). The germline V gene encodes CDR1 KGHSH and CDR2 LQKENI. Trimming removed 3 bases at V and 2 bases at J, with 13 bases between. The CDR3 runs to 16 residues.

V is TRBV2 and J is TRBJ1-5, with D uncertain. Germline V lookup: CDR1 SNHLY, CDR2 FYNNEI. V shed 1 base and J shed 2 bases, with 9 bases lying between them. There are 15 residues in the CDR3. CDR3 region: CASSEGAGRNQPQHF. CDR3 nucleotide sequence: TGTGCCAGCAGTGAAGGCGCAGGCCGCAATCAGCCCCAGCATTTT.

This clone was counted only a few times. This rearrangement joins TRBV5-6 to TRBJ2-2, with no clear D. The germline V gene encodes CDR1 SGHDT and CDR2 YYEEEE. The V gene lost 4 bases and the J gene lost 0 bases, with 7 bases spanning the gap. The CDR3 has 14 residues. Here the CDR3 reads CASSVGANTGELFF. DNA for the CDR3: TGTGCCAGCAGCGTAGGCGCGAACACCGGGGAGCTGTTTTTT.

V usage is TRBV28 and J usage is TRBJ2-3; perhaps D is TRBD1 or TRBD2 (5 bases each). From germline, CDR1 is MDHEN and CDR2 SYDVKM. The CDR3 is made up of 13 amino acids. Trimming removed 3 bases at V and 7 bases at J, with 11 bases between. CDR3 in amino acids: CASSFGGGNTQYF. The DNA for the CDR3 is TGTGCCAGCAGTTTTGGTGGGGGAAATACGCAGTATTTT.

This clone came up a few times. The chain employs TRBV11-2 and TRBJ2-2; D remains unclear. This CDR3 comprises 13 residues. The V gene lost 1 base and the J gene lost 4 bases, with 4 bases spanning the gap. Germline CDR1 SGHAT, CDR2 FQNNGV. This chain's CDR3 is CASSLVGTGELFF. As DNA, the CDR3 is TGTGCCAGCAGCTTAGTCGGCACCGGGGAGCTGTTTTTT.

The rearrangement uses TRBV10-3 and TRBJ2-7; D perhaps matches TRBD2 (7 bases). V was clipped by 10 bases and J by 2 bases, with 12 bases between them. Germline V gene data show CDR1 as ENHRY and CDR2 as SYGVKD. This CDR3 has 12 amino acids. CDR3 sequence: CATGGTTYEQYF. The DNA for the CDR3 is TGTGCCACCGGGGGGACAACCTACGAGCAGTACTTC.

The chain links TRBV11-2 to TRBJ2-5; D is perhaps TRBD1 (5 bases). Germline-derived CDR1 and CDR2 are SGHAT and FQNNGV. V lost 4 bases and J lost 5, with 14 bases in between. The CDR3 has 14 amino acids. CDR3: CASSSRSGRETQYF. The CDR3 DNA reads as TGTGCCAGCAGCTCCCGGTCAGGGCGGGAGACCCAGTACTTC.

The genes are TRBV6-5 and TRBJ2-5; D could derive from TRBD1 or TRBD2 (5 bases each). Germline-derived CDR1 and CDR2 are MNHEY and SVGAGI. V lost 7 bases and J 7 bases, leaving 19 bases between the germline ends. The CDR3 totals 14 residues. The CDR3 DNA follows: TGTGCCAGCAAGGCGGGCCCCCTTGGGGGGACCCAGTACTTC. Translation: CASKAGPLGGTQYF.

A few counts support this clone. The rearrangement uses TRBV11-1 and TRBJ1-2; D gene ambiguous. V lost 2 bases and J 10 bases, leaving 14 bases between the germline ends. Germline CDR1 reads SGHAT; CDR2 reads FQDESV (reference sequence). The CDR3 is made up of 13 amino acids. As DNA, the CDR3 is TGTGCCAGCAGCTTAACCCTTAACGGATACTACACCTTC. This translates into CASSLTLNGYYTF.

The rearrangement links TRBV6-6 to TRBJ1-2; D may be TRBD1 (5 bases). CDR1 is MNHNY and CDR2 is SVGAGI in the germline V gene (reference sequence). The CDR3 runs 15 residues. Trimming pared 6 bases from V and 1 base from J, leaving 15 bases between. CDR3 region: CASRPDSNLNYGYTF. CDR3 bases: TGTGCCAGCAGACCCGACAGTAACCTTAACTATGGCTACACCTTC.

The CDR3 loop reads CASSSFPGLQFF. CDR3 nucleotide sequence: TGTGCCAGCAGCTCCTTCCCAGGATTACAGTTCTTC. The rearrangement uses TRBV7-2 and TRBJ2-1; no definite D call. This CDR3 has 12 amino acids. Trimming left V 4 bases short and J 13 bases short, with 14 bases between. Germline assignment: CDR1 SGHTA and CDR2 FQGNSA.

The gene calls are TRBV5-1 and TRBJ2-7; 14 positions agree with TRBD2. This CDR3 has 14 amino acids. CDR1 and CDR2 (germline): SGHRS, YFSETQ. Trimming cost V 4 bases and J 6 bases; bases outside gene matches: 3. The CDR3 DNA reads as TGCGCCAGCAGCCCGGGACTAGCGGGGGTCGAGCAGTACTTC. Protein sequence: CASSPGLAGVEQYF.